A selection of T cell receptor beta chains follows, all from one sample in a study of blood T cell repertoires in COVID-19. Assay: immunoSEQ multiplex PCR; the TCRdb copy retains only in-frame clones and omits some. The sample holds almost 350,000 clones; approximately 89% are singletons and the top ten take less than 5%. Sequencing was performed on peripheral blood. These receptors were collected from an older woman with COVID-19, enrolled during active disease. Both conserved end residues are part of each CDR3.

CDR3aa: CAWTAPGGMKGYGYTF
j_gene: TRBJ1-2
v_gene: TRBV30

CDR3aa: CASSPAAQGRVNYGYTF
j_gene: TRBJ1-2
v_gene: TRBV18

CDR3aa: CASSLPRQVVNNSNQPQHF
j_gene: TRBJ1-5
v_gene: TRBV28

CDR3aa: CASSEMGGPLSGNTIYF
j_gene: TRBJ1-3
v_gene: TRBV6-1

CDR3aa: CASSYSYQGAAEAFF
j_gene: TRBJ1-1
v_gene: TRBV6-5

CDR3aa: CASSNSRHMNTEAFF
j_gene: TRBJ1-1
v_gene: TRBV13

CDR3aa: CASSRGDEQFF
j_gene: TRBJ2-1
v_gene: TRBV9

CDR3aa: CSVEVTTGGYTF
j_gene: TRBJ1-2
v_gene: TRBV29-1

CDR3aa: CASSQGGGTEAFF
j_gene: TRBJ1-1
v_gene: TRBV27

CDR3aa: CASSAYDREQPQHF
j_gene: TRBJ1-5
v_gene: TRBV2

CDR3aa: CASSLLRGTGTIYF
j_gene: TRBJ1-3
v_gene: TRBV28

CDR3aa: CASSGYAEAFF
j_gene: TRBJ1-1
v_gene: TRBV2

CDR3aa: CASSDIRGPMDHEQYF
j_gene: TRBJ2-7
v_gene: TRBV2

CDR3aa: CAWGRGQVEKLFF
j_gene: TRBJ1-4
v_gene: TRBV30

CDR3aa: CASSEAGYGYTF
j_gene: TRBJ1-2
v_gene: TRBV6-1

CDR3aa: CASHAGTDRGKSEKLFF
j_gene: TRBJ1-4
v_gene: TRBV2

CDR3aa: CASSSASARGQDTQYF
j_gene: TRBJ2-3
v_gene: TRBV7-3

CDR3aa: CATSRDRGTDQPQHF
j_gene: TRBJ1-5
v_gene: TRBV15

CDR3aa: CASSPWPGTEAFF
j_gene: TRBJ1-1
v_gene: TRBV3-1/TRBV3-2

CDR3aa: CASTLQGVQNTEAFF
j_gene: TRBJ1-1
v_gene: TRBV7-8

CDR3aa: CASSFSGGAMETQYF
j_gene: TRBJ2-5
v_gene: TRBV13

CDR3aa: CASSQRRGNTGELFF
j_gene: TRBJ2-2
v_gene: TRBV3-1/TRBV3-2

CDR3aa: CASSSPRTGGAAEAFF
j_gene: TRBJ1-1
v_gene: TRBV6-5

CDR3aa: CASRRTGPYNSPLHF
j_gene: TRBJ1-6
v_gene: TRBV2

CDR3aa: CACHRGVNYGYTF
j_gene: TRBJ1-2
v_gene: TRBV30

CDR3aa: CASSYSAGVDGYTF
j_gene: TRBJ1-2
v_gene: TRBV6-5

CDR3aa: CASSLASRVDTEAFF
j_gene: TRBJ1-1
v_gene: TRBV7-9

CDR3aa: CASSGEETQYF
j_gene: TRBJ2-5
v_gene: TRBV18

CDR3aa: CASSYSGGRWNTEAFF
j_gene: TRBJ1-1
v_gene: TRBV6-5

CDR3aa: CASSLEGASGNTIYF
j_gene: TRBJ1-3
v_gene: TRBV6-5

CDR3aa: CASSQRTSGANYEQYF
j_gene: TRBJ2-7
v_gene: TRBV11-2

CDR3aa: CASSVIGSYNSPLHF
j_gene: TRBJ1-6
v_gene: TRBV9

CDR3aa: CASSSTRDIYGYTF
j_gene: TRBJ1-2
v_gene: TRBV5-1

CDR3aa: CASSPPTRGSYEQYF
j_gene: TRBJ2-7
v_gene: TRBV18

CDR3aa: CSVEDKGASNYGYTF
j_gene: TRBJ1-2
v_gene: TRBV29-1

CDR3aa: CASSPRGGGPYEQYF
j_gene: TRBJ2-7
v_gene: TRBV27

CDR3aa: CAWSTSGGYTEAFF
j_gene: TRBJ1-1
v_gene: TRBV30

CDR3aa: CASSDSGGGNTIYF
j_gene: TRBJ1-3
v_gene: TRBV6-1

CDR3aa: CASSPWDSGRSTEAFF
j_gene: TRBJ1-1
v_gene: TRBV5-8

CDR3aa: CSYMNKLFF
j_gene: TRBJ1-4
v_gene: TRBV20-1

CDR3aa: CASSPQGQVSGYTF
j_gene: TRBJ1-2
v_gene: TRBV18

CDR3aa: CASSVTGGGITEAFF
j_gene: TRBJ1-1
v_gene: TRBV9

CDR3aa: CASSQEPQGSGEAFF
j_gene: TRBJ1-1
v_gene: TRBV4-1

CDR3aa: CASSDSYNSGANVLTF
j_gene: TRBJ2-6
v_gene: TRBV6-4

CDR3aa: CASSRGLTPDTQYF
j_gene: TRBJ2-3
v_gene: TRBV5-1

CDR3aa: CASSVVRDNRINQPQHF
j_gene: TRBJ1-5
v_gene: TRBV25-1

CDR3aa: CASSGPGQGPPHF
j_gene: TRBJ1-3
v_gene: TRBV2

CDR3aa: CASRTSQMGEQYF
j_gene: TRBJ2-7
v_gene: TRBV5-1

CDR3aa: CASRALGTGNAFF
j_gene: TRBJ1-1
v_gene: TRBV6-5